The rows below give T cell receptor beta chains drawn from one sample of a study of beta chain features in type 1 diabetes. TCRdb keeps only in-frame clones here, not all; method: immunoSEQ multiplex PCR. This table holds about 240,000 clones, around 14% found once. Sequenced input: naive CD4+ T cells from blood. Receptors originate from a young man with type 1 diabetes. Each CDR3 is given with its conserved first and last residue. D genes are given only for firm matches. Only part of the rows carry a size: once, few, many, or a class if the clone is expanded.

V	J	D	size	CDR3	DNA
TRBV11-2	TRBJ2-7	NA	NA	CASSFRSGSYEQYF	TGTGCCAGCAGCTTTCGGTCGGGGAGCTACGAGCAGTACTTC
TRBV15	TRBJ2-5	NA	NA	CATSREPPRSPETQYF	TGTGCCACCAGCAGAGAACCCCCCAGGTCCCCCGAGACCCAGTACTTC
TRBV2	TRBJ2-7	NA	NA	CASSDRGRGYEQYF	TGTGCCAGCAGTGACAGGGGTCGAGGCTACGAGCAGTACTTC
TRBV6-1	TRBJ1-2	TRBD1	few	CASSEARTGHYGYTF	TGTGCCAGCAGTGAAGCGAGGACAGGCCACTATGGCTACACCTTC
TRBV5-1	TRBJ1-2	NA	few	CASSSTALQGSGYTF	TGCGCCAGCAGCTCGACCGCGTTACAGGGAAGTGGCTACACCTTC
TRBV10-3	TRBJ2-3	NA	NA	CAINRGGADTQYF	TGTGCCATCAATCGGGGTGGAGCAGATACGCAGTATTTT
TRBV19	TRBJ2-7	TRBD1	few	CASRPAGGSSRYEQYF	TGTGCCAGTAGGCCCGCAGGGGGCTCATCGCGGTACGAGCAGTACTTC
TRBV27	TRBJ2-7	NA	few	CASKNSGGSYEQYF	TGTGCCAGCAAAAATAGCGGTGGGTCCTACGAGCAGTACTTC
TRBV5-6	TRBJ2-1	TRBD2	NA	CASSLVAGGYNEQFF	TGTGCCAGCAGCTTGGTCGCGGGAGGGTACAATGAGCAGTTCTTC
TRBV18	TRBJ2-5	TRBD1	few	CASSPMETGLGETQYF	TGTGCCAGCTCACCAATGGAGACAGGGTTGGGAGAGACCCAGTACTTC
TRBV2	TRBJ2-7	TRBD1	few	CASSVQGRTTYEQYF	TGTGCCAGCAGTGTACAGGGGCGGACAACCTACGAGCAGTACTTC
TRBV29-1	TRBJ1-5	TRBD1	few	CSVSQGTGGNQPQHF	TGCAGCGTTTCCCAAGGGACAGGGGGCAATCAGCCCCAGCATTTT
TRBV4-1	TRBJ2-7	TRBD1	NA	CASTFDRGISYEQYF	TGCGCCAGCACCTTCGACAGGGGGATCTCCTACGAGCAGTACTTC
TRBV18	TRBJ1-1	NA	NA	CASSPTTGVNTEAFF	TGTGCCAGCTCACCAACTACAGGCGTGAACACTGAAGCTTTCTTT
TRBV11-2	TRBJ2-5	NA	few	CASSLGARETQYF	TGTGCCAGCAGCTTAGGGGCCAGGGAGACCCAGTACTTC
TRBV11-3	TRBJ2-6	NA	NA	CASSSLGAGANVLTF	TGTGCCAGCAGCTCCCTAGGGGCTGGGGCCAACGTCCTGACTTTC
TRBV5-1	TRBJ2-3	TRBD1	NA	CASSTGTGPTDTQYF	TGCGCCAGCAGCACCGGGACAGGGCCCACAGATACGCAGTATTTT
TRBV2	TRBJ1-2	NA	NA	CASSEVPTRGYTF	TGTGCCAGCAGTGAAGTACCGACGCGGGGCTACACCTTC
TRBV5-1	TRBJ2-3	TRBD1	NA	CASSLGDRGGTDTQYF	TGCGCCAGCAGCTTGGGGGACAGGGGAGGCACAGATACGCAGTATTTT
TRBV5-6	TRBJ2-7	NA	NA	CASSSLAGVYEQYF	TGTGCCAGCAGCAGCCTGGCAGGGGTCTACGAGCAGTACTTC
TRBV10-3	TRBJ2-1	TRBD2	few	CAISELAGEWDEQFF	TGTGCCATCAGTGAACTAGCGGGGGAGTGGGATGAGCAGTTCTTC
TRBV7-2	TRBJ2-1	TRBD2	few	CASSLLSGGTEQFF	TGTGCCAGCAGCTTATTAAGCGGGGGAACTGAGCAGTTCTTC
TRBV7-9	TRBJ2-3	TRBD2	few	CASSFGSGKATDTQYF	TGTGCCAGCAGCTTTGGTAGCGGGAAGGCGACAGATACGCAGTATTTT
TRBV6-6	TRBJ2-2	TRBD2	few	CASTDSGRGDTGELFF	TGTGCCAGCACCGATAGCGGGAGAGGGGACACCGGGGAGCTGTTTTTT
TRBV5-1	TRBJ2-1	TRBD2	few	CASSLARLAANNEQFF	TGCGCCAGCAGCTTGGCCAGGCTAGCGGCAAACAATGAGCAGTTCTTC
TRBV19	TRBJ1-2	NA	NA	CASSMRQNNYGYTF	TGTGCCAGTAGTATGAGGCAGAATAACTATGGCTACACCTTC
TRBV9	TRBJ2-5	TRBD2	few	CASSVLGGSQETQYF	TGTGCCAGCAGCGTATTAGGCGGGAGCCAAGAGACCCAGTACTTC
TRBV2	TRBJ1-1	NA	NA	CASSESGLNTEAFF	TGTGCCAGCAGTGAGTCGGGTCTGAACACTGAAGCTTTCTTT
TRBV28	TRBJ2-3	TRBD2	few	CASSFLAVITDTQYF	TGTGCCAGCAGTTTCCTAGCGGTGATCACAGATACGCAGTATTTT
TRBV30	TRBJ1-2	TRBD1	few	CAWKPTGGGYGYTF	TGTGCCTGGAAACCTACAGGGGGAGGCTATGGCTACACCTTC
TRBV2	TRBJ1-1	NA	NA	CASSYPGKGSEAFF	TGTGCCAGCAGTTACCCAGGGAAGGGGTCTGAAGCTTTCTTT
TRBV18	TRBJ2-5	NA	NA	CASSPRALQETQYF	TGTGCCAGCTCACCACGCGCACTCCAAGAGACCCAGTACTTC
TRBV29-1	TRBJ2-1	TRBD2	few	CSVKDTGLAENEQFF	TGCAGCGTGAAGGACACCGGACTAGCAGAAAATGAGCAGTTCTTC
TRBV27	TRBJ2-1	NA	few	CASSSTGYNEQFF	TGTGCCAGCAGTTCTACAGGTTACAATGAGCAGTTCTTC
TRBV29-1	TRBJ2-4	TRBD1	few	CSVEAGGKNIQYF	TGCAGCGTTGAAGCAGGGGGCAAAAACATTCAGTACTTC
TRBV5-4	TRBJ2-2	NA	few	CASSLDRNTGELFF	TGTGCCAGCAGCTTGGACAGAAACACCGGGGAGCTGTTTTTT
TRBV20-1	TRBJ1-2	NA	NA	CSVPGSQGYTF	TGCAGTGTCCCGGGATCCCAAGGCTACACCTTC
TRBV2	TRBJ2-7	TRBD2	few	CASNLGLATPREQYF	TGTGCCAGCAACCTGGGACTAGCGACTCCGAGAGAGCAGTACTTC
TRBV11-3	TRBJ1-1	NA	NA	CASSLVSGGQTEAFF	TGTGCCAGCAGCTTAGTGTCGGGGGGTCAAACTGAAGCTTTCTTT
TRBV30	TRBJ2-2	TRBD1	NA	CAWRPFPGQGRSLRELFF	TGTGCCTGGAGACCCTTCCCGGGACAGGGTCGATCCCTACGGGAGCTGTTTTTT
TRBV18	TRBJ1-4	NA	NA	CASSTSRRATNEKLFF	TGTGCCAGCTCAACATCACGGAGAGCAACTAATGAAAAACTGTTTTTT
TRBV11-3	TRBJ2-5	TRBD1	few	CASSPTSGGETETQYF	TGTGCCAGCAGCCCAACCTCAGGGGGCGAGACGGAGACCCAGTACTTC
TRBV29-1	TRBJ2-5	TRBD1	few	CSAQGAGQETQYF	TGCAGCGCACAGGGGGCAGGCCAAGAGACCCAGTACTTC
TRBV5-1	TRBJ1-1	NA	NA	CASSSQGSGTEAFF	TGCGCCAGCAGCTCCCAGGGATCTGGGACTGAAGCTTTCTTT
TRBV5-4	TRBJ2-2	NA	few	CASSILTGNTGELFF	TGTGCCAGCAGCATCTTGACAGGGAACACCGGGGAGCTGTTTTTT
TRBV5-1	TRBJ2-5	NA	NA	CASSLGGGAYGETQYF	TGCGCCAGCAGCTTGGGTGGCGGGGCCTATGGAGAGACCCAGTACTTC
TRBV6-5	TRBJ2-1	TRBD2	NA	CATRDYYNEQFF	TGTGCCACGAGGGACTACTACAATGAGCAGTTCTTC
TRBV15	TRBJ2-7	TRBD2	NA	CATSRTGRGLAGVYEQYF	TGTGCCACCAGCAGAACGGGGAGGGGACTAGCGGGAGTTTACGAGCAGTACTTC
TRBV13	TRBJ2-7	NA	few	CASSLGGGTYEQYF	TGTGCCAGCAGCTTAGGCGGGGGAACCTACGAGCAGTACTTC
TRBV19	TRBJ1-1	NA	NA	CASMPGGYTEAFF	TGTGCCAGTATGCCGGGGGGGTACACTGAAGCTTTCTTT
TRBV10-3	TRBJ2-5	TRBD2	few	CAISGSGEETQYF	TGTGCCATCAGTGGAAGCGGGGAAGAGACCCAGTACTTC
TRBV2	TRBJ2-7	NA	NA	CASTRDNSYEQYF	TGTGCCAGCACGAGGGACAACTCCTACGAGCAGTACTTC
TRBV5-4	TRBJ2-7	TRBD1	NA	CASSFGSTGGRSYEQYF	TGTGCCAGCAGCTTTGGTTCCACAGGGGGCAGATCCTACGAGCAGTACTTC
TRBV6-1	TRBJ1-5	TRBD1	NA	CASRRTGTENQPQHF	TGTGCCAGCAGAAGGACCGGGACAGAGAATCAGCCCCAGCATTTT